The entry that follows covers one TCR beta chain sequence. Its matching antigen is unknown. This entry comes from a study of cytomegalovirus exposure and HLA in healthy donors. About the research overall: Of over 350 genotyped donors, about 80% grouped in the Caucasian-associated ancestry cluster. Study-wide findings and caveats: The likely origin of a cluster of highly shared sequence variants was a sequencing artifact. No immune exposure information besides CMV serostatus was available. Listed as cytomegalovirus-associated were 150 to 200 TCR beta chains.

V lost 0 bases to trimming and J lost 4 bases, with 7 bases between them. This CDR3 is built from 14 residues. Germline loops: CDR1 SGHVS, CDR2 FNYEAQ. The study ran its PCR with 60 Vbeta and 13 Jbeta primers. Only in-frame clones appear in the TCRdb table, and some are missing; sequencing was by immunoSEQ multiplex PCR. The sample has some 140,000 clones; 70% to 80% are singletons. Sequencing was done on a sample of PBMCs. The V gene is TRBV7-6, the J gene TRBJ2-1; D remains ambiguous. This receptor was obtained from a man in his thirties or forties in good health and CMV-seronegative. The CDR3 protein is CASSLAQLYNEQFF. The DNA for the CDR3 is TGTGCCAGCAGCTTAGCCCAACTTTACAATGAGCAGTTCTTC. Full variable domain (rest looked up from reference TRBV7-6 and TRBJ2-1): GAGVSQSPRYKVTKRGQDVALRCDPISGHVSLYWYRQALGQGPEFLTYFNYEAQQDKSGLPNDRFSAERPEGSISTLTIQRTEQRDSAMYRCASSLAQLYNEQFFGPGTRLTVL.